The 11 T cell receptor beta chains given below trace back to one sample, sequenced in a study of shared clonotypes between healthy human individuals. Clones were read by immunoSEQ multiplex PCR, and TCRdb kept only the in-frame ones, dropping some. Of over 2 million clones listed, less than 95% are singletons. Sequencing input: naive CD4+ T cells from PBMCs. This sample's subset: CD45RA+ positively selected. The receptor set was obtained from a man younger than 35 in good health. Some clones in this sample may be carry-over from other donors' samples.

V usage is TRBV7-8 and J usage is TRBJ2-5; D remains unclear. The CDR3 sequence is 14 residues long. The germline V gene has CDR1 SGHVS and CDR2 FQNEAQ. Trimming removed 6 bases at V and 1 base at J, with 12 bases between. The DNA for the CDR3 is TGTGCCAGCAGACCATCCCGCAGCCAAGAGACCCAGTACTTC. Amino acids: CASRPSRSQETQYF.

The chain joins TRBV9 to TRBJ2-7; the match to TRBD2 covers 9 bases. CDR1 and CDR2 (germline): SGDLS, YYNGEE. The CDR3 length is 15 residues. The V gene end was trimmed by 0 bases and the J gene end by 2 bases; junction bases not matched to a gene: 3. Written as DNA, the CDR3 is TGTGCCAGCAGCGTAGGGACTAGCGCACCCTACGAGCAGTACTTC. Protein sequence: CASSVGTSAPYEQYF. Combining the CDR3 with reference TRBV9 and TRBJ2-7 gives the whole variable domain DSGVTQTPKHLITATGQRVTLRCSPRSGDLSVYWYQQSLDQGLQFLIQYYNGEERAKGNILERFSAQQFPDLHSELNLSSLELGDSALYFCASSVGTSAPYEQYFGPGTRLTVT.

The chain has TRBV7-3 and TRBJ1-1, with a possible D match to TRBD1 (6 bases). Trimming took off 5 bases at V and 7 bases at J, with 14 bases between the two ends. The germline CDR1 and CDR2 sequences are SGHTA and FQGTGA. CDR3 length equals 13 residues. The CDR3 DNA reads TGTGCCAGCAGCCCGGACAGAAAGGGTGAAGCTTTCTTT. Its protein is CASSPDRKGEAFF.

The V and J genes are TRBV28 and TRBJ1-1; D possibly corresponds to TRBD1 (5 bases). V lost 5 bases to trimming and J lost 1 base, with 5 bases between them. The CDR3 has 12 residues. The germline CDR1 and CDR2 sequences are MDHEN and SYDVKM. CDR3 DNA sequence: TGTGCCAGCAGTGGGGGGAACACTGAAGCTTTCTTT. As protein: CASSGGNTEAFF.

V usage is TRBV19 and J usage is TRBJ2-1, with TRBD2 as a possible D gene (7 bases). Per the germline V gene, CDR1 is LNHDA and CDR2 is SQIVND (reference sequence). Trimming stripped 0 bases from V and 4 bases from J, with 25 bases between. The CDR3 length is 20 residues. CDR3 DNA sequence: TGTGCCAGTAGTATAGAGCCACAGGGTGGGTCGACTAGCAAGTACAATGAGCAGTTCTTC. Amino acid sequence: CASSIEPQGGSTSKYNEQFF.

With regard to this clone: In the same sample, other DNA sequences code for this CDR3. The chain carries TRBV6-1 and TRBJ2-5, with 9 nucleotides matching TRBD2. Germline V CDR1 and CDR2: MNHNS, SASEGT. The CDR3 contains 15 residues. J lost 5 bases, V lost 3 bases, and 7 bases had no gene match. The CDR3 sequence is CASSDLAGVRETQYF. The CDR3 DNA reads as TGTGCCAGCAGTGATTTAGCGGGAGTTAGGGAGACCCAGTACTTC.

The chain uses TRBV7-9 and TRBJ1-1; D is perhaps TRBD1 (5 bases). The CDR3 extends over 15 amino acids. Trimming left V 1 base short and J 1 base short, with 10 bases between. Germline V CDR1 and CDR2: SEHNR, FQNEAQ (reference sequence). CDR3 residues: CASSLGSGRNTEAFF. CDR3 DNA: TGTGCCAGCAGCTTAGGTTCAGGGAGGAACACTGAAGCTTTCTTT.

This chain joins TRBV7-2 and TRBJ2-3, with 8 bases lining up with TRBD1. V trimming: 3 bases; J trimming: 9 bases; junction bases outside the gene matches: 5. The CDR3 loop spans 13 amino acids. Per the germline V gene, CDR1 is SGHTA and CDR2 is FQGNSA. The CDR3 DNA is TGTGCCAGCAGCTTCAACAGGGGGGACACGCAGTATTTT. The encoded protein is CASSFNRGDTQYF.

The chain couples TRBV4-1 to TRBJ2-1, with 7 bases identical to TRBD2. There are 17 residues in the CDR3. The junction had 10 bases not matched to a gene; V was cut back by 4 bases and J by 1 base. Germline V gives CDR1 MGHRA, CDR2 YSYEKL. CDR3 protein: CASSPATSPPSYNEQFF. CDR3 DNA sequence: TGCGCCAGCAGCCCTGCGACTAGCCCCCCATCCTACAATGAGCAGTTCTTC.

The rearrangement joins TRBV25-1 to TRBJ1-3; D remains unclear. V shed 2 bases and J shed 0 bases, with 11 bases lying between them. The CDR3 consists of 16 residues. The germline V gene has CDR1 MGHDK and CDR2 SYGVNS. DNA of the CDR3: TGTGCCAGCAGTGAACGGTTCACAGACTCTGGAAACACCATATATTTT. Protein: CASSERFTDSGNTIYF.

The chain employs TRBV7-2 and TRBJ2-1; D possibly matches TRBD1 or TRBD2 (5 bases each). The CDR3 has 14 residues. V shed 1 base and J shed 8 bases, with 12 bases lying between them. Germline loops: CDR1 SGHTA, CDR2 FQGNSA. The CDR3 loop is CASSLDWGSDEQFF. In DNA form, the CDR3 reads TGTGCCAGCAGCTTAGATTGGGGGAGCGATGAGCAGTTCTTC.